The TCR beta chain described here comes from a study of blood T cells in healthy people across ages. Study observations and caveats: A strong correlation between TCR beta diversity and naive T cell percentage was seen.

Combining a sample-barcoded 5' primer with a J-beta primer mix, a second PCR ran for about 6 to 11 cycles. MiXCR was run by TCRdb on the 5' RACE reads, yielding one entry per CDR3 protein. The sample carries approximately 1.5 million distinct CDR3 sequences, under 55% recorded once. Germline CDR1 MGHRA, CDR2 YSYEKL. V lost 1 base and J lost 3, with 12 bases in between. This CDR3 region has 15 residues. Comments on this clonotype: Its antigen is as yet unknown.

Each sample yielded at least 5 micrograms of PBMC total RNA. The specimen was blood. V usage is TRBV4-1 and J usage is TRBJ1-1, with D possibly TRBD1 on 5 matching bases. The clonotype was recovered from a woman younger than 35 in good health. CDR3 in DNA: TGCGCCAGCAGCCAAGGTAGTGGGGGTTACACTGAAGCTTTCTTT. Translation: CASSQGSGGYTEAFF.